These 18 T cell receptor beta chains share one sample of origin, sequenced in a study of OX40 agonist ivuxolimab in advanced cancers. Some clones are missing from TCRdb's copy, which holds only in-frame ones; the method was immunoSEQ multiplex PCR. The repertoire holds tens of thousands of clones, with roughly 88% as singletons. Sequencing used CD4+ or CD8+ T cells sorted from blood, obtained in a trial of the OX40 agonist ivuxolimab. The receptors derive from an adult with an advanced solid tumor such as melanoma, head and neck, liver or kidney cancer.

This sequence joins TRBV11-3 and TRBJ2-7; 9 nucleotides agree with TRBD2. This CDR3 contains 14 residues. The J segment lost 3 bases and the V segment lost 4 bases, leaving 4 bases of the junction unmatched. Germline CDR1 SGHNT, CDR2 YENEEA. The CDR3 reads CASSSGGGDYEQYF. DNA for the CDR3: TGTGCCAGCAGCTCCGGCGGGGGGGACTACGAGCAGTACTTC.

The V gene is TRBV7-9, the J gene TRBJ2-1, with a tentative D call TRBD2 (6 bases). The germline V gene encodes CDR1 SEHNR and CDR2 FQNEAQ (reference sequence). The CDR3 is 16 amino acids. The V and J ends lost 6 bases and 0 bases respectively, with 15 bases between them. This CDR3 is CASSSPRGSSYNEQFF. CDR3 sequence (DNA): TGTGCCAGCAGTTCTCCCCGGGGGAGCTCCTACAATGAGCAGTTCTTC.

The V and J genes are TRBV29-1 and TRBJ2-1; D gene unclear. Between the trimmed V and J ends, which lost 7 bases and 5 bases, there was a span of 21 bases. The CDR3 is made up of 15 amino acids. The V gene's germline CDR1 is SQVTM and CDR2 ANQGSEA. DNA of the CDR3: TGCAGCGGAAAGACTGCTATAAGTTCCCACAATGAGCAGTTCTTC. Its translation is CSGKTAISSHNEQFF.

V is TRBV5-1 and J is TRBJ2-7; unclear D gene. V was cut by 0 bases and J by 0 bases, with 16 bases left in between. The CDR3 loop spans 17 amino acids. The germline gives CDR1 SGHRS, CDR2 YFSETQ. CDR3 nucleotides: TGCGCCAGCAGCTTGGTTAGTGAGGCGGAAAGCTCCTACGAGCAGTACTTC. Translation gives CASSLVSEAESSYEQYF.

The CDR3 sequence is CASRRQGDARTGELFF. The CDR3 coding sequence is TGTGCCAGCAGAAGACAGGGCGATGCAAGGACCGGGGAGCTGTTTTTT. This rearrangement joins TRBV7-8 to TRBJ2-2, with 7 bases fitting TRBD1. Germline V CDR1 and CDR2: SGHVS, FQNEAQ. This CDR3 has 16 residues. V dropped 6 bases and J dropped 5; count of bases not matched to a gene: 12.

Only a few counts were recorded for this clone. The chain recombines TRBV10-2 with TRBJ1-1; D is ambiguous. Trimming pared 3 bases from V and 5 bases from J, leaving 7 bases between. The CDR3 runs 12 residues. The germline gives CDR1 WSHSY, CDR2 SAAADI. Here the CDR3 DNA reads TGCGCCAGCAGTGATGTTAGGACTGAAGCTTTCTTT. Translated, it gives CASSDVRTEAFF.

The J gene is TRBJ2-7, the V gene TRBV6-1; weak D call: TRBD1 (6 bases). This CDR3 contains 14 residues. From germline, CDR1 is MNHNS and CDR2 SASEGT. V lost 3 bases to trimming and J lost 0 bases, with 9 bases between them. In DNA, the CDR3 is TGTGCCAGCAGTGACGTGGACAGCTCCTACGAGCAGTACTTC. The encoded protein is CASSDVDSSYEQYF.

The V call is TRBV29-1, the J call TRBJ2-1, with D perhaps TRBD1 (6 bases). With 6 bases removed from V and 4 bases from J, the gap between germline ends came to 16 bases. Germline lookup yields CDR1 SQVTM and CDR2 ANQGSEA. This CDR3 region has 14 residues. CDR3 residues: CSVRVHRAYNEQFF. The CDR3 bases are TGCAGCGTCCGCGTCCACAGGGCTTACAATGAGCAGTTCTTC.

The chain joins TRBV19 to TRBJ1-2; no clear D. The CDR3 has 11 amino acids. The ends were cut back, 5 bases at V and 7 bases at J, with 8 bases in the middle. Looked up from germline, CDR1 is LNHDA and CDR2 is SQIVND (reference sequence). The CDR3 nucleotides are TGTGCCAGTAGTTTCTTAGGTGGCTACACCTTC. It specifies CASSFLGGYTF.

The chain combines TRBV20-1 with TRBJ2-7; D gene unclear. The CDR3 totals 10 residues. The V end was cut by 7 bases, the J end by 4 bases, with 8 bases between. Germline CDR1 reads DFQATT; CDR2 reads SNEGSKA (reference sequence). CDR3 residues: CSGSPYEQYF. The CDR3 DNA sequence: TGCAGTGGTAGCCCGTACGAGCAGTACTTC.

CDR3 DNA sequence: TGTGCCTGGAGTCGCTCGGGACTAGCTGGAGAGACCCAGTACTTC. Encoded protein: CAWSRSGLAGETQYF. V is TRBV30 and J is TRBJ2-5, with 9 bases aligning to TRBD2. The V gene end was trimmed by 2 bases and the J gene end by 4 bases; junction bases not matched to a gene: 8. CDR1 is GTSNPN and CDR2 is SVGIG in the germline V gene (reference sequence). This CDR3 is built from 15 residues.

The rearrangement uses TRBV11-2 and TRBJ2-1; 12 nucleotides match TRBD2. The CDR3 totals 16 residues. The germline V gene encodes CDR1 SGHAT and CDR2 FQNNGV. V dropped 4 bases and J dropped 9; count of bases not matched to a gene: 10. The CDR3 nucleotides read TGTGCCAGCAGCTCGCGGACTAGCGGGACGGGGGGTGAGCAGTTCTTC. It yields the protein CASSSRTSGTGGEQFF.

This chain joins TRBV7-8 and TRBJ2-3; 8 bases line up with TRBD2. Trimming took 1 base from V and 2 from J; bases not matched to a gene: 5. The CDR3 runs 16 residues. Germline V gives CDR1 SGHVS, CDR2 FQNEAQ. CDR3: CASSLVGSGATDTQYF. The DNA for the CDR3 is TGTGCCAGCAGCTTAGTGGGTAGCGGGGCCACAGATACGCAGTATTTT. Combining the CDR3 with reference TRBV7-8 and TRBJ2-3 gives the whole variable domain GAGVSQSPRYKVAKRGQDVALRCDPISGHVSLFWYQQALGQGPEFLTYFQNEAQLDKSGLPSDRFFAERPEGSVSTLKIQRTQQEDSAVYLCASSLVGSGATDTQYFGPGTRLTVL.

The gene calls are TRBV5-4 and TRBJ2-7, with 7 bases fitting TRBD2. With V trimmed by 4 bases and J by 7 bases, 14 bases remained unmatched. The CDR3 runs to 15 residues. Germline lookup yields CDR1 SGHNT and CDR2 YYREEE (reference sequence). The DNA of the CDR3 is TGTGCCAGCAGCCCGTGGGCGGGAGCGCCTTTTGAGCAGTACTTC. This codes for CASSPWAGAPFEQYF.

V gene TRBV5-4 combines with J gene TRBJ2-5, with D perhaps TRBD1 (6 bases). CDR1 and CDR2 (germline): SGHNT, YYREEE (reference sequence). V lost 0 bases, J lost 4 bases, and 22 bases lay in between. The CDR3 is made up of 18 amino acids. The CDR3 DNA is TGTGCCAGCAGCTTGGCTGCTGGGGGCTTCGGGGTGGGAGAGACCCAGTACTTC. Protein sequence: CASSLAAGGFGVGETQYF.

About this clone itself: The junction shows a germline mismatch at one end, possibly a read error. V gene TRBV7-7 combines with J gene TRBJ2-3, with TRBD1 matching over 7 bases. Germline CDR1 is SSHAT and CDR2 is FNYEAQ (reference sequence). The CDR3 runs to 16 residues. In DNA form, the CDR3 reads TGTGCTAGCAGCTTAGCAGGGGGAATCGCCCCTCTAAGGCAGTATTTT. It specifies CASSLAGGIAPLRQYF.

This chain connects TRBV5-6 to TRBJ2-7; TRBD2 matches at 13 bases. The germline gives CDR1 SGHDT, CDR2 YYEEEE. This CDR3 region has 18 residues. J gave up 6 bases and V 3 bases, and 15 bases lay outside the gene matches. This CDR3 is CASSSGGLAGWGPSEQYF. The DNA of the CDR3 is TGTGCCAGCAGCTCCGGGGGACTAGCGGGGTGGGGACCCTCCGAGCAGTACTTC.

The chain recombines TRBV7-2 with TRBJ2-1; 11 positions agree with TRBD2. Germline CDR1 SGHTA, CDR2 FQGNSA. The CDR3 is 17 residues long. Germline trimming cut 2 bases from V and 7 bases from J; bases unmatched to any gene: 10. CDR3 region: CASSLLAGGPLGNEQFF. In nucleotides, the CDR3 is TGTGCCAGCAGCTTACTAGCGGGAGGCCCCTTGGGGAATGAGCAGTTCTTC.